What follows are 30 T cell receptor beta chains derived from one specimen sequenced in a study of T cells in Graves' hyperthyroidism and ophthalmopathy. There were TCR beta CDR3 regions amplified from RNA transcripts. When the TCR CDR3 underwent first-round RT-PCR, the HTBI primer set was used. From the multiplex PCR reads, TCRdb called clonotypes with MiXCR, one entry per CDR3 protein. The data contain 220,000 or so distinct CDR3 sequences, approximately 16% of them seen just once; the ten biggest clones take up about 29%. Source material: blood. The receptor set was obtained from a woman aged 18-29 years with Graves' ophthalmopathy.

This clonotype was seen a handful of times. A much larger clonotype is one base distant, so this may be a read error. The chain recombines TRBV20-1 with TRBJ2-7; maybe TRBD1 (5 bases). The germline V gene has CDR1 DFQATT and CDR2 SNEGSKA (reference sequence). The CDR3 is 12 amino acids. The V end was cut by 5 bases, the J end by 2 bases, with 10 bases between. The CDR3: CSALDSTYEQYF. CDR3 coding DNA: TGCAGTGCTCTCGACAGCACCTACGAGCAGTACTTC.

There are many counts of this clonotype. V gene TRBV9 combines with J gene TRBJ2-1, with D unclear. CDR1 SGDLS and CDR2 YYNGEE come from the germline V gene. The germline V and J ends were trimmed by 3 bases and 1 base, with 11 bases remaining between them. This CDR3 contains 15 residues. The CDR3 here is CASSGFGLSYNEQFF. The CDR3 nucleotides read TGTGCCAGCAGCGGGTTTGGGTTATCCTACAATGAGCAGTTCTTC.

The chain couples TRBV2 to TRBJ2-3; possibly TRBD1 for D (5 bases). CDR3 length: 16 amino acids. V was cut by 4 bases and J by 1 base, with 15 bases left in between. The germline gives CDR1 SNHLY, CDR2 FYNNEI. In DNA form, the CDR3 reads TGTGCCAGCAGTGCACGGGCGGACACCGGCACAGATACGCAGTATTTT. Its translation: CASSARADTGTDTQYF. The full variable domain, its missing parts supplied by reference TRBV2 and TRBJ2-3, is EPEVTQTPSHQVTQMGQEVILRCVPISNHLYFYWYRQILGQKVEFLVSFYNNEISEKSEIFDDQFSVERPDGSNFTLKIRSTKLEDSAMYFCASSARADTGTDTQYFGPGTRLTVL.

This clonotype was seen at least ten times. V is TRBV2 and J is TRBJ2-7, with D possibly matching TRBD1 (5 bases). V lost 8 bases and J lost 3, with 17 bases in between. The CDR3 sequence is 14 residues long. The germline gives CDR1 SNHLY, CDR2 FYNNEI. In DNA form, the CDR3 reads TGTGCCAGCCTCGTGACCCAGGGCAACTACGAGCAGTACTTC. It specifies CASLVTQGNYEQYF. Filled out from reference TRBV2 and TRBJ2-7, the complete variable domain reads EPEVTQTPSHQVTQMGQEVILRCVPISNHLYFYWYRQILGQKVEFLVSFYNNEISEKSEIFDDQFSVERPDGSNFTLKIRSTKLEDSAMYFCASLVTQGNYEQYFGPGTRLTVT.

The table lists this clonotype with many counts. This chain uses TRBV15 with TRBJ2-7; 7 bases are shared with TRBD1. Germline values: CDR1 LNHNV, CDR2 YYDKDF (reference sequence). The length of the CDR3 is 15 residues. V lost 1 base and J lost 1; bases outside the gene matches: 4. The CDR3 spells CATSRAQGQSYEQYF. CDR3 nucleotides: TGTGCCACCAGCAGAGCACAGGGGCAATCCTACGAGCAGTACTTC.

In its sample, this clonotype was seen many times. The chain employs TRBV20-1 and TRBJ2-1; D remains unclear. The CDR3 extends over 14 amino acids. V lost 4 bases to trimming and J lost 0 bases, with 10 bases between them. CDR1 and CDR2 from the germline V gene are DFQATT and SNEGSKA (reference sequence). The DNA for the CDR3 is TGCAGTGCTAAACTCGCGGACTCCTACAATGAGCAGTTCTTC. Residues: CSAKLADSYNEQFF.

This clonotype was counted at least ten times. The chain uses TRBV10-1 and TRBJ1-5; D gene unclear. Germline CDR1 is WNHNN and CDR2 is SYGVQD (reference sequence). The V gene lost 6 bases and the J gene lost 7 bases, with 13 bases spanning the gap. CDR3 length: 13 residues. This CDR3 reads CASRWRSGQPQHF. The CDR3, as DNA: TGCGCCAGCAGGTGGAGGTCAGGACAGCCCCAGCATTTT.

This clonotype was seen at least ten times. The V gene is TRBV5-1, the J gene TRBJ2-1, with 11 positions matching TRBD2. Germline V gene lookup returns CDR1 SGHRS and CDR2 YFSETQ. The CDR3 length is 14 residues. J gave up 9 bases and V 0 bases, and 2 bases lay outside the gene matches. The CDR3 nucleotides read TGCGCCAGCAGCTTGGATCTAGCGGGAGGTGAGCAGTTCTTC. Its protein is CASSLDLAGGEQFF.

Ten or more counts support this clonotype. This rearrangement joins TRBV6-1 to TRBJ1-5; D unresolved. Germline values: CDR1 MNHNS, CDR2 SASEGT. This CDR3 is built from 13 residues. The V and J ends lost 0 bases and 6 bases respectively, with 6 bases between them. The CDR3 here is CASSEAPAQPQHF. The CDR3 nucleotides read TGTGCCAGCAGTGAAGCGCCGGCTCAGCCCCAGCATTTT.

This clonotype came up once. A read error may explain this, as a much larger clone is one base away. The gene calls are TRBV15 and TRBJ1-6, with D perhaps matching TRBD1 (6 bases). CDR1 and CDR2 from the germline V gene are LNHNV and YYDKDF (reference sequence). Trimming pared 1 base from V and 11 bases from J, leaving 24 bases between. The CDR3 covers 18 residues. CDR3 nucleotides: TGTGCCACCAGCAGAGTTCCAATCCGGGGGGCTCTGAATCCACCCCTCCACTTT. Amino acids: CATSRVPIRGALNPPLHF.

Ten or more counts support this clonotype. This chain links TRBV19 with TRBJ1-5; D unresolved. Trimming left V 3 bases short and J 5 bases short, with 8 bases between. This CDR3 has 13 amino acids. Germline V gives CDR1 LNHDA, CDR2 SQIVND (reference sequence). The CDR3 DNA is TGTGCCAGTAGTATTTCCGGGGATCAGCCCCAGCATTTT. Protein: CASSISGDQPQHF.

This clonotype has more than one count but fewer than ten. The chain links TRBV6-2 or TRBV6-3 to TRBJ1-2; TRBD1 matches 9 bases. The CDR3 spans 18 residues. CDR1 is MNHEY, CDR2 SVGEGT, per germline. V shed 5 bases and J 0 bases; nucleotides not matched to a gene: 13. CDR3 in DNA: TGTGCCAGCAGTCTCTTACCCGGGACAGGGATAACTAACTATGGCTACACCTTC. Protein sequence: CASSLLPGTGITNYGYTF.

This clonotype was recorded many times. The chain couples TRBV15 to TRBJ2-7, with D possibly matching TRBD1 (6 bases). CDR1 and CDR2 from the germline V gene are LNHNV and YYDKDF (reference sequence). The CDR3 spans 14 residues. Between the trimmed V and J ends, which lost 1 base and 2 bases, there was a span of 9 bases. CDR3 sequence: CATSRGTGTYEQYF. The CDR3 DNA is TGTGCCACCAGCAGAGGAACAGGGACCTACGAGCAGTACTTC.

This clonotype was observed a few times. V usage is TRBV4-1 and J usage is TRBJ2-3; maybe TRBD1 (5 bases). V was trimmed by 0 bases and J by 4 bases, leaving 14 bases between them. The CDR3 consists of 16 residues. Germline-derived CDR1 and CDR2 are MGHRA and YSYEKL. CDR3 sequence (DNA): TGCGCCAGCAGCCAAGATGGGGCTGGTCGGTCAGATACGCAGTATTTT. Its protein product is CASSQDGAGRSDTQYF.

This clonotype was observed many times. The chain has TRBV5-1 and TRBJ2-2; D unclear. The CDR3 spans 15 residues. V lost 4 bases and J lost 7, with 17 bases in between. Germline CDR1 reads SGHRS; CDR2 reads YFSETQ. The CDR3 sequence is CASSPGLLSHGELFF. As DNA, the CDR3 is TGCGCCAGCAGCCCAGGTCTTTTGAGCCACGGGGAGCTGTTTTTT.

This clonotype was observed many times. V and J are TRBV3-1 and TRBJ1-2; no definite D call. The CDR3 has 13 residues. The germline V and J ends were trimmed by 1 base and 4 bases, with 7 bases remaining between them. From germline, CDR1 is LGHDT and CDR2 YNNKEL (reference sequence). Here the CDR3 DNA reads TGTGCCAGCAGCCAAGTCGGCCTCTATGGCTACACCTTC. Translating it yields CASSQVGLYGYTF.

V is TRBV18 and J is TRBJ2-3, with 7 bases lining up with TRBD1. The CDR3 has 13 amino acids. In germline, CDR1 is KGHSH, CDR2 LQKENI. Trimming at V came to 3 bases and at J to 6 bases, leaving 3 bases not matched to a gene. CDR3 nucleotide sequence: TGTGCCAGCTCACCCAGAGGGGGCGATACGCAGTATTTT. Translating it yields CASSPRGGDTQYF.

To note about this clonotype: It may be a read error: a sequence one base away is much more abundant. The chain joins TRBV20-1 to TRBJ1-1; D is perhaps TRBD1 (5 bases). Germline-derived CDR1 and CDR2 are DFQATT and SNEGSKA (reference sequence). The CDR3 has 18 amino acids. V was trimmed by 2 bases and J by 3 bases, leaving 25 bases between them. CDR3 nucleotide sequence: TGCAGTGCTAGAATAATCGTCGGGATAGGACGGGGCGACACTGAAGCTTTCTTT. Residues: CSARIIVGIGRGDTEAFF.

The gene calls are TRBV5-4 and TRBJ2-6; weak D call: TRBD2 (5 bases). CDR3 length: 15 residues. V dropped 0 bases and J dropped 3 bases, with 7 bases sitting between them. Germline V CDR1 and CDR2: SGHNT, YYREEE (reference sequence). The CDR3 bases are TGTGCCAGCAGCTTGGACGGAGGTGGGGCCAACGTCCTGACTTTC. As protein: CASSLDGGGANVLTF.

This clonotype was picked up many times. The chain has TRBV10-3 and TRBJ2-7, with 9 bases fitting TRBD1. This CDR3 region has 13 residues. Trimming cost V 11 bases and J 3 bases; bases outside gene matches: 8. The germline gives CDR1 ENHRY, CDR2 SYGVKD. Here the CDR3 reads CAVNRDRVYEQYF. Here the CDR3 DNA reads TGTGCCGTCAACCGGGACAGGGTCTACGAGCAGTACTTC.

The sample holds many counts of this clonotype. This rearrangement joins TRBV5-5 to TRBJ2-1, with a tentative D call TRBD1 (5 bases). The CDR3 totals 15 residues. Germline V lookup: CDR1 SGHKS, CDR2 YYEKEE (reference sequence). V lost 5 bases, J lost 4 bases, and 16 bases lay in between. The CDR3 loop is CASSEQDTKYNEQFF. The CDR3 region has the DNA TGTGCCAGCAGTGAACAGGACACTAAATACAATGAGCAGTTCTTC.

The rearrangement links TRBV11-2 to TRBJ2-1, with 12 nucleotides matching TRBD2. Trimming cost V 4 bases and J 6 bases; bases outside gene matches: 10. The CDR3 is made up of 17 amino acids. Germline values: CDR1 SGHAT, CDR2 FQNNGV. CDR3: CASSSTRTSGKSNEQFF. The CDR3 DNA follows: TGTGCCAGCAGCTCAACCCGGACTAGCGGGAAGAGCAATGAGCAGTTCTTC.

This clonotype appeared many times. V is TRBV27 and J is TRBJ2-3; no firm D call. CDR1 is MNHEY, CDR2 SMNVEV, per germline (reference sequence). Deletions cut 5 bases from V and 3 bases from J, with 9 bases between. This CDR3 region has 13 residues. The CDR3 sequence is CASSALATDTQYF. CDR3 sequence (DNA): TGTGCCAGCAGTGCCCTCGCAACAGATACGCAGTATTTT.

This clonotype was recorded at least ten times. The gene calls are TRBV2 and TRBJ2-1; 8 positions match TRBD2. V trimming: 5 bases; J trimming: 7 bases; junction bases outside the gene matches: 13. From germline, CDR1 is SNHLY and CDR2 FYNNEI. There are 16 residues in the CDR3. In DNA form, the CDR3 reads TGTGCCAGCAGTCTCGGCTCGGGGGGGGCCTGGAATGAGCAGTTCTTC. The encoded protein is CASSLGSGGAWNEQFF.

This clonotype was observed many times. The chain has TRBV6-1 and TRBJ2-6; unclear D gene. The CDR3 consists of 15 residues. CDR1 is MNHNS and CDR2 is SASEGT in the germline V gene. V was cut by 1 base and J by 0 bases, with 4 bases left in between. The CDR3 loop reads CASSEDNSGANVLTF. CDR3 nucleotides: TGTGCCAGCAGTGAAGACAACTCTGGGGCCAACGTCCTGACTTTC.

The sample holds many counts of this clonotype. This chain connects TRBV5-5 to TRBJ2-3, with TRBD1 identical over 9 bases. Germline V gives CDR1 SGHKS, CDR2 YYEKEE (reference sequence). V was clipped by 4 bases and J by 2 bases; unmatched bases: 2. The CDR3 is 14 amino acids. The CDR3 DNA follows: TGTGCCAGCAGCCGGACAGGGGACACAGATACGCAGTATTTT. It yields the protein CASSRTGDTDTQYF.

This clonotype was seen more than once but under ten times. The V and J genes are TRBV5-1 and TRBJ1-2, with 10 bases lining up with TRBD1. The trim removed 4 bases at V and 5 bases at J, leaving 5 bases unmatched. CDR3 size: 14 residues. Germline CDR1 and CDR2: SGHRS and YFSETQ. DNA of the CDR3: TGCGCCAGCAGCGCCCGGGACAGGGGATATGGCTACACCTTC. Residues: CASSARDRGYGYTF.

This clonotype has ten or more counts. The V call is TRBV6-1, the J call TRBJ2-1; the match to TRBD2 covers 15 bases. After removal of 5 bases from V and 9 bases from J, the junction contained 8 bases not matched to a gene. Germline CDR1 reads MNHNS; CDR2 reads SASEGT. This CDR3 spans 16 amino acids. The CDR3 here is CASSTRTSGGVGEQFF. In DNA, the CDR3 is TGTGCCAGCAGTACCCGGACTAGCGGGGGGGTTGGTGAGCAGTTCTTC.

This clonotype was found many times. CDR3 bases: TGTGCCAGCAGTGAGACCCTAGCGGGGGGCTACAATGAGCAGTTCTTC. Translated, it gives CASSETLAGGYNEQFF. J is TRBJ2-1 and V is TRBV6-1; 11 bases are a match to TRBD2. Germline CDR1 MNHNS, CDR2 SASEGT. Trimming cost V 3 bases and J 3 bases; bases outside gene matches: 4. The CDR3 loop spans 16 amino acids.

The sample holds many counts of this clonotype. This chain joins TRBV27 and TRBJ2-1, with no clear D. CDR1 is MNHEY, CDR2 SMNVEV, per germline (reference sequence). CDR3 length: 12 residues. Trimming cost V 5 bases and J 5 bases, with 7 bases left between them. The CDR3: CASSQENNEQFF. The CDR3, as DNA: TGTGCCAGCAGTCAAGAAAACAATGAGCAGTTCTTC.